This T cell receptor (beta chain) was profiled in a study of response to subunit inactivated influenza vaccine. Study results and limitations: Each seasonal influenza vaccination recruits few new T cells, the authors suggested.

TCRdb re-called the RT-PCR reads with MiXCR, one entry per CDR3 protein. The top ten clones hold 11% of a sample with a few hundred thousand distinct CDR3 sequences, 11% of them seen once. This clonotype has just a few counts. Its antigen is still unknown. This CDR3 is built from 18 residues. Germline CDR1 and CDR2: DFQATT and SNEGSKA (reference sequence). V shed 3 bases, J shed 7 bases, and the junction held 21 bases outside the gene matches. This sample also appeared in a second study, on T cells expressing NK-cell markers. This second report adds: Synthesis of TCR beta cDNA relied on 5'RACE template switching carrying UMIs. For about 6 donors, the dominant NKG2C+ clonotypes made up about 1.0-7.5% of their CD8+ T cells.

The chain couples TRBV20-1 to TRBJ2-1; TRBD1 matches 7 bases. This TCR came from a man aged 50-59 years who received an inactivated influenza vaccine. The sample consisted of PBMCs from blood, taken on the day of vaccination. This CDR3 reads CSASSVNESPTGLNEQFF. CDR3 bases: TGCAGTGCTAGTTCAGTCAACGAAAGCCCGACAGGGTTAAATGAGCAGTTCTTC.